A selection of T cell receptor beta chains follows, all from one sample in a study of CD8+ T cells in alopecia areata. The table came from immunoSEQ multiplex PCR; TCRdb's copy has only in-frame clones and leaves some out. The table records fewer than 200,000 clones, approximately 57% of them present only once. The sequenced sample was CD4+ T cells sorted from blood, obtained at week 24, from a patient treated with tofacitinib. The source of these receptors is a human donor with alopecia areata. Each CDR3 is given with its conserved first and last residue.

v_gene	j_gene	CDR3aa
TRBV5-1	TRBJ1-6	CASSLGYGNSPLHF
TRBV2	TRBJ1-1	CASSATQVTEAFF
TRBV27	TRBJ1-2	CASSSPGQGNYGYTF
TRBV6-5	TRBJ2-4	CASSSRGNIQYF
TRBV11-2	TRBJ2-2	CASSLASRSGELFF
TRBV25-1	TRBJ1-6	CASNQGYNSPLHF
TRBV25-1	TRBJ2-3	CASSRGTSGNTDTQYF
TRBV6-6	TRBJ2-7	CASSYSGTGSYEQYF
TRBV5-1	TRBJ1-5	CASSLEGGQTNQPQHF
TRBV30	TRBJ1-4	CAWSHGQRNEKLFF
TRBV11-2	TRBJ2-7	CARTEQYF
TRBV7-9	TRBJ2-7	CASSSSGTGYSGYEQYF
TRBV4-1	TRBJ1-2	CASSQGAGPDYGYTF
TRBV7-2	TRBJ1-1	CASSRQFSNTEAFF
TRBV15	TRBJ2-3	CATQVGSTDTQYF
TRBV6-5	TRBJ1-1	CASSYIGGWNTEAFF
TRBV27	TRBJ2-7	CASSLTGPYEQYF
TRBV2	TRBJ2-7	CASSGDRASEQYF
TRBV5-4	TRBJ1-2	CASSFVDRGVNYGYTF
TRBV5-1	TRBJ1-2	CASSPEGGADGYTF
TRBV30	TRBJ1-4	CAWGKELGEKLFF
TRBV29-1	TRBJ1-1	CSVYRALGEAFF
TRBV4-2	TRBJ2-7	CASSQEDRQFYEQYF
TRBV6-1	TRBJ1-1	CASTYTSRGAFF
TRBV4-1	TRBJ1-2	CASSQDMSVNYGYTF
TRBV7-9	TRBJ2-2	CASSLVTNTGELFF
TRBV4-1	TRBJ1-1	CASSQDSTQFMNTEAFF
TRBV4-2	TRBJ2-5	CASSHLETQYF
TRBV2	TRBJ2-5	CASRGDSNREYF
TRBV4-1	TRBJ1-2	CASRKQGEGYGYTF
TRBV11-2	TRBJ2-3	CASSLLKSTDTQYF
TRBV23-1	TRBJ2-7	CASILYEQYF
TRBV29-1	TRBJ1-2	CSDGQGHGYTF
TRBV30	TRBJ1-6	CAWSREGGGNNSPLHF
TRBV27	TRBJ2-7	CASSIGTSGSYEQYF
TRBV29-1	TRBJ1-1	CSVAGQLNTEAFF
TRBV27	TRBJ1-1	CASSSGTVNTEAFF
TRBV29-1	TRBJ1-5	CSVAENNQPQHF
TRBV29-1	TRBJ2-1	CSDRRDSQGNEQFF
TRBV19	TRBJ1-2	CASLRLEGGGYTF
TRBV25-1	TRBJ1-6	CASTRGGNSPLHF
TRBV29-1	TRBJ2-7	CSVLGSSRASVTYEQYF
TRBV6-1	TRBJ1-5	CASGNQPQHF
TRBV28	TRBJ2-5	CASINQQGGETQYF
TRBV30	TRBJ1-5	CAWSVEQNQPQHF